The text below deals with one T cell receptor beta chain. One junction end disagrees with the germline gene, perhaps due to a read error. PCR was performed using 60 Vbeta and 13 Jbeta primers. The method was immunoSEQ multiplex PCR; TCRdb's version includes in-frame clones alone and lacks a portion of them. The sample contains 150,000 to 200,000 clones, roughly 80% of which appear only once. This sample stems from a study of cytomegalovirus exposure and HLA in healthy donors. This CDR3 region has 16 residues. In germline, CDR1 is SEHNR, CDR2 FQNEAQ (reference sequence). The sequencing input was PBMCs. The chain is built from TRBV7-9 and TRBJ1-3, with a tentative D call TRBD1 (6 bases). The clonotype was recovered from a man aged 45-65 years in good health and CMV-seronegative. The CDR3 coding sequence is TGTTCCAGCAGCTTCACCCCTCGACAGGAAGGAAACACCATATATTTT. Amino acid sequence: CSSSFTPRQEGNTIYF.